Each of the 9 T cell receptor beta chains below was sequenced from the same sample in a study of naive and memory T cell subsets listed by TCRdb under 2017. The method behind the library was UMI-ligation and nested PCR. TCRdb names Illumina MiSeq as the instrument used. An equimolar mix of two oligonucleotides covering both TRBC1 and TRBC2 was used as the beta constant-region primer. Four rounds of PCR, combining the SP2 primer with nested alpha and beta constant-region primers, were used to amplify the ligated cDNA. TCRdb trimmed the raw reads at Q25, called clones with MiXCR and kept productive beta chains. Every distinct CDR3 protein forms one entry, paired with its most common genes and DNA. The sample table records some 83,000 distinct CDR3 sequences; over 9% of these occur just once. 1.2% of the sample is held by the ten biggest clonotypes. The sequenced sample consisted of naive CD8+ T cells from blood. The cell subset or site label corresponds to: naive T cells, CD45RA high CD27+. These receptors were taken from a human donor in good health.

The rearrangement joins TRBV12-3 or TRBV12-4 to TRBJ2-3; D is undetermined. This CDR3 is 12 amino acids long. With 5 bases removed from V and 11 bases from J, the gap between germline ends came to 14 bases. The CDR3 DNA sequence: TGTGCCAGCAGTCAAACCCTAGTGCTGCAGTATTTT. It encodes CASSQTLVLQYF.

Only a few counts were recorded for this clonotype. The chain links TRBV5-1 to TRBJ2-7; D call uncertain. Trimming took off 5 bases at V and 3 bases at J, with 12 bases between the two ends. The CDR3 covers 13 residues. Germline lookup yields CDR1 SGHRS and CDR2 YFSETQ. The CDR3, as DNA: TGCGCCAGCAGGAGCGCAATTAACTACGAGCAGTACTTC. Amino acids: CASRSAINYEQYF.

The CDR3 region has the DNA TGTGCCAGCAGCTTGGGGGCAGGGGCACAGCCCCAGCATTTT. Translated: CASSLGAGAQPQHF. The V call is TRBV5-5, the J call TRBJ1-5; a weak D match, TRBD1 (6 bases). This CDR3 has 14 residues. CDR1 SGHKS and CDR2 YYEKEE come from the germline V gene (reference sequence). V lost 0 bases and J lost 7, with 11 bases in between.

This clonotype appeared a few times. The chain uses TRBV29-1 and TRBJ2-7; D gene uncertain. Germline CDR1 reads SQVTM; CDR2 reads ANQGSEA. Deletions cut 3 bases from V and 4 bases from J, with 10 bases between. The CDR3 spans 12 residues. CDR3 DNA sequence: TGCAGCGTTGAGGGGTCTGGGTACGAGCAGTACTTC. It encodes CSVEGSGYEQYF.

This clonotype was found a few times. The chain couples TRBV6-6 to TRBJ2-7, with 8 bases that match TRBD2. Per the germline V gene, CDR1 is MNHNY and CDR2 is SVGAGI (reference sequence). The CDR3 is 16 residues long. The V and J ends lost 0 bases and 7 bases, in that order; junction bases with no gene match: 11. This CDR3 reads CASSYSGIAGIDEQYF. Here the CDR3 DNA reads TGTGCCAGCAGTTACTCTGGAATAGCGGGAATCGATGAGCAGTACTTC.

This clonotype was seen many times. The rearrangement joins TRBV11-2 to TRBJ2-5, with 11 bases identical to TRBD2. The germline gives CDR1 SGHAT, CDR2 FQNNGV. This CDR3 spans 16 amino acids. Unmatched junction bases numbered 7, after V lost 5 bases and J lost 2 bases. Written as DNA, the CDR3 is TGTGCCAGCAGCCCGGGACTAGCGGATCCACAAGAGACCCAGTACTTC. Translated: CASSPGLADPQETQYF.

In this sample, this clonotype turned up a few times. This sequence joins TRBV25-1 and TRBJ2-2, with 9 positions matching TRBD2. This CDR3 contains 14 residues. Looked up from germline, CDR1 is MGHDK and CDR2 is SYGVNS. The trim removed 7 bases at V and 4 bases at J, leaving 4 bases unmatched. The CDR3 spells CASISGRGTGELFF. The CDR3 DNA follows: TGTGCCAGCATTAGCGGGAGAGGCACCGGGGAGCTGTTTTTT.

The CDR3 region has the DNA TGTGCTAGTGGTCCGGGCAGGGACTACGAGCAGTACTTC. Protein product: CASGPGRDYEQYF. This chain links TRBV12-5 with TRBJ2-7, with D perhaps matching TRBD1 (5 bases). Between the trimmed V and J ends, which lost 5 bases and 3 bases, there was a span of 11 bases. The germline CDR1 and CDR2 sequences are LGHNT and FRNRAP. This CDR3 spans 13 amino acids.

In its sample, this clonotype was seen many times. The chain carries TRBV10-2 and TRBJ2-7, with TRBD2 identical over 10 bases. The V gene's germline CDR1 is WSHSY and CDR2 SAAADI. Trimming removed 4 bases from V and 1 base from J; junction bases left unmatched: 10. This CDR3 has 17 residues. This CDR3 is CASSGKSKTSGSYEQYF. CDR3 DNA sequence: TGCGCCAGCAGTGGTAAATCGAAGACTAGCGGGTCCTACGAGCAGTACTTC.